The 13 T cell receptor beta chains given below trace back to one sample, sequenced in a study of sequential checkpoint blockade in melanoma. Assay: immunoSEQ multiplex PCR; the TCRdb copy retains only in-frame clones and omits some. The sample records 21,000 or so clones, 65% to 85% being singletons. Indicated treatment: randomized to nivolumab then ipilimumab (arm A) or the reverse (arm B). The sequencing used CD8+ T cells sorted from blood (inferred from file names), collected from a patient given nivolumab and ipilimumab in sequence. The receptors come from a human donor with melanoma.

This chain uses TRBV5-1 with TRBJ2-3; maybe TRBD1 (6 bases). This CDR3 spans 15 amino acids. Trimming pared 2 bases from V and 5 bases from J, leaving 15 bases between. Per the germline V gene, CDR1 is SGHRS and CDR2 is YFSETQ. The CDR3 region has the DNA TGCGCCAGCAGCTTAGGTCAGGGGATCAAAGATACGCAGTATTTT. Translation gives CASSLGQGIKDTQYF.

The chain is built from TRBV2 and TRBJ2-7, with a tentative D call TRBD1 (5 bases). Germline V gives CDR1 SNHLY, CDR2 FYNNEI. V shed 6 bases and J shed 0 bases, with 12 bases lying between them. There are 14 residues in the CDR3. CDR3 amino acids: CASSKTVDSYEQYF. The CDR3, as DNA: TGTGCCAGCAGCAAGACAGTGGACTCCTACGAGCAGTACTTC.

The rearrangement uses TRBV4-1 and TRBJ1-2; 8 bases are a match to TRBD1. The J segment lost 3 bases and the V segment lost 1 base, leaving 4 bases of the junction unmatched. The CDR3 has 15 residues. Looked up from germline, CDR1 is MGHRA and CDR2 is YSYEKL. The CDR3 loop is CASSQGPGGDYGYTF. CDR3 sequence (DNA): TGCGCCAGCAGCCAAGGCCCAGGGGGCGACTATGGCTACACCTTC.

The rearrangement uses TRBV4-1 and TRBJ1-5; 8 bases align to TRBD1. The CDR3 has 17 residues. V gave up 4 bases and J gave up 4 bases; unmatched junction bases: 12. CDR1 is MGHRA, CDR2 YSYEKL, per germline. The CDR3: CASSRSSRTGLNQPQHF. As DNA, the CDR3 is TGCGCCAGCAGCCGCAGTTCCCGGACAGGGCTAAATCAGCCCCAGCATTTT.

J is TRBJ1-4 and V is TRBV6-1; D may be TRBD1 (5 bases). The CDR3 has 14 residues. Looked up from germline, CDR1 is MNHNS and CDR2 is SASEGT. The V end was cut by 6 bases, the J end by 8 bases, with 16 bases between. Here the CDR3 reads CASRGRGGWEKLFF. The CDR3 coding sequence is TGTGCCAGCAGGGGCCGTGGGGGGTGGGAAAAACTGTTTTTT.

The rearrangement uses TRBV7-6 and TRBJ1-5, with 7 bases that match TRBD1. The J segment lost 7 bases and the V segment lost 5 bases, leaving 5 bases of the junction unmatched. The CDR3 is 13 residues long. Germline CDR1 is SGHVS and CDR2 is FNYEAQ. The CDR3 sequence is CASSPTRGQPQHF. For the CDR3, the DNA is TGTGCCAGCAGCCCAACCAGGGGGCAGCCCCAGCATTTT.

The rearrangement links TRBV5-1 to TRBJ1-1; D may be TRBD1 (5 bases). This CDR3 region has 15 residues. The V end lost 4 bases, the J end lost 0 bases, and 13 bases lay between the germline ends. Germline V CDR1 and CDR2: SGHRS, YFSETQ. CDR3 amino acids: CASSHAREMNTEAFF. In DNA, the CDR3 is TGCGCCAGCAGCCACGCCAGGGAAATGAACACTGAAGCTTTCTTT.

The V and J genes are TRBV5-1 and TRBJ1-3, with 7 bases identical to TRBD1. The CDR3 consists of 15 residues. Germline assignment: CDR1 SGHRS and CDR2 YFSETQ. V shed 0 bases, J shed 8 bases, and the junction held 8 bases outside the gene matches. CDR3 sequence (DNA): TGCGCCAGCAGCTTGGGACAGGGTGTCCTGGACACCATATATTTT. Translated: CASSLGQGVLDTIYF.

The CDR3 is CASSWGEVAPTDTQYF. In DNA, the CDR3 is TGCGCCAGCAGCTGGGGGGAGGTAGCGCCCACAGATACGCAGTATTTT. The chain carries TRBV5-1 and TRBJ2-3; D possibly corresponds to TRBD2 (6 bases). Germline loops: CDR1 SGHRS, CDR2 YFSETQ. The CDR3 is made up of 16 amino acids. The V end was cut by 3 bases, the J end by 2 bases, with 16 bases between.

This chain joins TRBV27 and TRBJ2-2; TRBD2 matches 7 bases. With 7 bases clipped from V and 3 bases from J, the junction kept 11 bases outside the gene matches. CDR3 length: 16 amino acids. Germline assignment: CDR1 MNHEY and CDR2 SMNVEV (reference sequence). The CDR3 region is CASTTPRLADTGELFF. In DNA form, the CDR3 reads TGTGCCAGCACAACACCGCGACTAGCCGACACCGGGGAGCTGTTTTTT.

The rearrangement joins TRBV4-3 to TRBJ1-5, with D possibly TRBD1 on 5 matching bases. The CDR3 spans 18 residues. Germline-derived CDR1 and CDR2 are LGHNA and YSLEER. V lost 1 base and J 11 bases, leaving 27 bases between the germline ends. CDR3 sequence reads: CASSQGYLAGGFGGSQHF. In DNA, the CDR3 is TGCGCCAGCAGCCAAGGGTATCTGGCCGGGGGATTCGGTGGGTCCCAGCATTTT.

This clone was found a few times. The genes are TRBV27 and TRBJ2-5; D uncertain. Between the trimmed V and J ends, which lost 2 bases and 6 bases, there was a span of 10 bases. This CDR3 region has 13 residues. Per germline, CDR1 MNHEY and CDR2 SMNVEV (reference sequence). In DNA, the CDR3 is TGTGCCAGCAGTTTACCAAGTAGCCAGACCCAGTACTTC. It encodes CASSLPSSQTQYF.

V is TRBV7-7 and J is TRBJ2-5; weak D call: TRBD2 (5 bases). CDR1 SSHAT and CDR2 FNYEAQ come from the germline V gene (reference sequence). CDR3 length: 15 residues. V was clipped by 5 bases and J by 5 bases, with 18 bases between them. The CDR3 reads CASSLKPGFRETQYF. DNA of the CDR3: TGTGCCAGCAGCCTTAAGCCGGGATTCCGGGAGACCCAGTACTTC.